This is a list of T cell receptor beta chains from one sample in a study of STAT5B mutations in CD4+ large granular lymphocyte leukemia. The assay was immunoSEQ multiplex PCR, and TCRdb's table has in-frame clones only and misses some. The repertoire includes 30,000 to 35,000 clones, around 76% of them detected once, and 6.5% to 9% sits in the top ten. The specimen was CD4+ T cells from blood buffy coats. These receptors all stem from a human donor in good health. CDR3s include the opening cysteine and the closing phenylalanine or tryptophan. Each record gives: clone size, V gene, D gene, J gene, CDR3 length, CDR3 protein, CDR3 DNA. D genes are given only for firm matches. Expanded clones get a size class; other rows say once, few or many, or leave the size out.

-	TRBV6-6	-	TRBJ1-5	15	CASSYELGELGPQHF	TGTGCCAGCAGTTACGAGTTGGGGGAGTTGGGGCCCCAGCATTTT
-	TRBV5-1	-	TRBJ2-7	15	CASSVSSSRLGEQYF	TGCGCCAGCAGCGTTTCCAGCTCAAGGTTGGGGGAGCAGTACTTC
-	TRBV7-3	TRBD2	TRBJ2-5	15	CASSLRAGGPETQYF	TGTGCCAGCAGCTTAAGAGCGGGGGGGCCGGAGACCCAGTACTTC
-	TRBV11-1	-	TRBJ1-1	14	CASSLGWGNTEAFF	TGTGCCAGCAGCTTAGGATGGGGGAACACTGAAGCTTTCTTT
-	TRBV6-1	-	TRBJ2-2	13	CASSETPTGELFF	TGTGCCAGCAGTGAAACTCCCACCGGGGAGCTGTTTTTT
-	TRBV15	TRBD2	TRBJ2-3	16	CATSRVAGGPMDTQYF	TGTGCCACCAGCAGAGTAGCGGGAGGGCCGATGGATACGCAGTATTTT
-	TRBV5-1	-	TRBJ2-3	16	CASSLVRWDNTDTQYF	TGCGCCAGCAGCTTGGTTAGATGGGACAACACAGATACGCAGTATTTT
-	TRBV2	-	TRBJ1-6	14	CASSEGLWLSPLHF	TGTGCCAGCAGTGAAGGGCTATGGCTTTCACCCCTCCACTTT
-	TRBV19	TRBD2	TRBJ2-3	15	CASSIWTSGTDTQYF	TGTGCCAGTAGTATTTGGACTAGCGGCACAGATACGCAGTATTTT
-	TRBV4-1	-	TRBJ2-2	16	CASSQEGFKPGGELFF	TGCGCCAGCAGCCAAGAAGGTTTTAAGCCTGGCGGGGAGCTGTTTTTT
-	TRBV9	-	TRBJ2-7	16	CASSVGVGAFIDEQYF	TGTGCCAGCAGCGTGGGGGTGGGGGCCTTTATCGACGAGCAGTACTTC
few	TRBV7-3	TRBD1	TRBJ2-1	13	CASRLTGGYEQFF	TGTGCCAGCAGACTCACAGGGGGCTATGAGCAGTTCTTC
-	TRBV7-2	-	TRBJ1-5	15	CASSFATNSNQPQHF	TGTGCCAGCAGTTTTGCGACGAATAGCAATCAGCCCCAGCATTTT
-	TRBV18	-	TRBJ1-1	14	CASSPVKSAGEAFF	TGTGCCAGCTCACCAGTAAAATCGGCAGGTGAAGCTTTCTTT
-	TRBV7-9	TRBD2	TRBJ2-1	16	CASSPQRLAGVQEQFF	TGTGCCAGCAGCCCACAGCGACTAGCGGGGGTACAGGAGCAGTTCTTC
-	TRBV13	TRBD2	TRBJ2-5	16	CASSSWTSRGQETQYF	TGTGCCAGCAGCTCGTGGACTAGCCGTGGCCAAGAGACCCAGTACTTC
once	TRBV5-4	TRBD1	TRBJ2-5	14	CASSFKGAGETQYF	TGTGCCAGCAGCTTCAAGGGGGCCGGGGAGACCCAGTACTTC
-	TRBV14	TRBD2	TRBJ2-7	18	CASSQDKGGLAGLDEQYF	TGTGCCAGCAGCCAAGATAAAGGTGGACTAGCGGGACTCGACGAGCAGTACTTC
-	TRBV19	TRBD1	TRBJ1-2	14	CASSKDRGNYGYTF	TGTGCCAGTAGTAAGGACAGGGGGAACTATGGCTACACCTTC